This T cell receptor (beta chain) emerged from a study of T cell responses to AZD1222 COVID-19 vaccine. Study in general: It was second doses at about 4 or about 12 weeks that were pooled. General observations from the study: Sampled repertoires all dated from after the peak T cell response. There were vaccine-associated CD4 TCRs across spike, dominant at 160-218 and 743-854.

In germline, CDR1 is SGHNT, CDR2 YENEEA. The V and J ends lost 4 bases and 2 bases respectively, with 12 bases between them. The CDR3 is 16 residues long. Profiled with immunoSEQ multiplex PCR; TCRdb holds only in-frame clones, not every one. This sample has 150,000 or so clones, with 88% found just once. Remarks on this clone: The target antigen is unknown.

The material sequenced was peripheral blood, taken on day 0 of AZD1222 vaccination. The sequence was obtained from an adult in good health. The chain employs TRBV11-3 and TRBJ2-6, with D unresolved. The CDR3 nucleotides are TGTGCCAGCAGCTCGGCTCCAGGCCCTGGGGCCAACGTCCTGACTTTC. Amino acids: CASSSAPGPGANVLTF.